Below are 12 T cell receptor beta chains sequenced from a single sample in a study of blood T cell repertoires in COVID-19. Libraries were prepared by immunoSEQ multiplex PCR; TCRdb keeps only in-frame clonotypes and omits some of them. The sample consists of under 450,000 clones, about nine tenths of them appearing once. Sequences were obtained from peripheral blood. The receptors come from a woman in her forties or fifties with COVID-19, enrolled during active disease.

This rearrangement joins TRBV30 to TRBJ2-3; unclear D gene. Germline CDR1 GTSNPN, CDR2 SVGIG (reference sequence). V was clipped by 7 bases and J by 5 bases, with 13 bases between them. The CDR3 length is 12 residues. CDR3 sequence: CAFRQRGDTQYF. The CDR3 DNA sequence: TGTGCCTTCCGCCAGAGAGGAGATACGCAGTATTTT.

This clone was seen a single time. The rearrangement uses TRBV4-2 and TRBJ2-3; the match to TRBD1 covers 7 bases. Germline trimming cut 2 bases from V and 0 bases from J; bases unmatched to any gene: 5. The CDR3 runs 16 residues. Germline CDR1 and CDR2: LGHNA and YNFKEQ. DNA of the CDR3: TGTGCCAGCAGCCAACTTAGGGGGCTAAGCACAGATACGCAGTATTTT. It translates to CASSQLRGLSTDTQYF.

CDR3 region: CASSPPGGQPQHF. The CDR3 region has the DNA TGTGCCAGCAGCCCTCCGGGTGGCCAGCCCCAGCATTTT. J is TRBJ1-5 and V is TRBV11-2; D uncertain. Between the trimmed V and J ends, which lost 5 bases and 7 bases, there was a span of 12 bases. Germline V gives CDR1 SGHAT, CDR2 FQNNGV. CDR3 size: 13 residues.

V is TRBV5-1 and J is TRBJ2-7, with TRBD2 matching over 10 bases. Germline values: CDR1 SGHRS, CDR2 YFSETQ. This CDR3 region has 15 residues. The junction had 5 bases not matched to a gene; V was cut back by 5 bases and J by 0 bases. The CDR3 loop reads CASRIAGGSSYEQYF. The CDR3 bases are TGCGCCAGCAGAATAGCGGGGGGATCCTCCTACGAGCAGTACTTC.

Only one count was recorded for this clone. CDR3 residues: CSVGGGPRDRGNTEAFF. Written as DNA, the CDR3 is TGCAGCGTTGGCGGGGGGCCCCGGGACAGGGGAAACACTGAAGCTTTCTTT. The chain couples TRBV29-1 to TRBJ1-1; 10 bases align to TRBD1. The germline gives CDR1 SQVTM, CDR2 ANQGSEA. The CDR3 length is 17 residues. V lost 4 bases to trimming and J lost 2 bases; unmatched junction nucleotides: 13. The entire variable domain, with the rest obtained from reference TRBV29-1 and TRBJ1-1, is as follows: SAVISQKPSRDICQRGTSLTIQCQVDSQVTMMFWYRQQPGQSLTLIATANQGSEATYESGFVIDKFPISRPNLTFSTLTVSNMSPEDSSIYLCSVGGGPRDRGNTEAFFGQGTRLTVV.

This chain joins TRBV10-2 and TRBJ2-1; TRBD2 agrees at 11 bases. This CDR3 has 17 amino acids. From germline, CDR1 is WSHSY and CDR2 SAAADI. The V and J ends lost 1 base and 5 bases, in that order; junction bases with no gene match: 7. CDR3 coding DNA: TGCGCCAGCAGTGAGTTTAGCGGGGGGGCAACTGACAATGAGCAGTTCTTC. It specifies CASSEFSGGATDNEQFF.

The rearrangement links TRBV29-1 to TRBJ2-7; D possibly corresponds to TRBD1 (6 bases). CDR3 length: 13 amino acids. The V gene's germline CDR1 is SQVTM and CDR2 ANQGSEA. For the CDR3, the DNA is TGCAGGGGAAGGGGGAATCTTCCCTACGAGCAGTACTTC. Protein: CRGRGNLPYEQYF.

This chain uses TRBV6-5 with TRBJ1-6, with D unclear. V shed 8 bases and J shed 9 bases, with 8 bases lying between them. The CDR3 loop spans 11 amino acids. The germline CDR1 and CDR2 sequences are MNHEY and SVGAGI. The CDR3 loop is CASGEISPLHF. The CDR3 coding sequence is TGTGCCAGCGGGGAGATTTCACCCCTCCACTTT.

The rearrangement links TRBV30 to TRBJ1-4, with TRBD1 matching over 9 bases. After removal of 3 bases from V and 8 bases from J, the junction contained 4 bases not matched to a gene. Germline lookup yields CDR1 GTSNPN and CDR2 SVGIG (reference sequence). CDR3 length: 13 amino acids. CDR3 protein: CAWRGQGREKLFF. In DNA form, the CDR3 reads TGTGCCTGGAGGGGACAGGGAAGAGAAAAACTGTTTTTT.

The rearrangement links TRBV19 to TRBJ2-7; 8 nucleotides agree with TRBD2. The CDR3 consists of 16 residues. Germline V lookup: CDR1 LNHDA, CDR2 SQIVND (reference sequence). J lost 0 bases, V lost 5 bases, and 9 bases had no gene match. This chain's CDR3 is CASSRGGLSASYEQYF. The CDR3 nucleotides read TGTGCCAGTAGTCGCGGGGGGCTTAGTGCCTCCTACGAGCAGTACTTC.

The chain is built from TRBV6-5 and TRBJ1-2, with TRBD1 matching over 8 bases. There are 15 residues in the CDR3. Germline loops: CDR1 MNHEY, CDR2 SVGAGI. With 4 bases clipped from V and 8 bases from J, the junction kept 12 bases outside the gene matches. The CDR3 is CASSSPRTGPAGYTF. In DNA, the CDR3 is TGTGCCAGCAGTTCCCCTCGGACAGGGCCGGCCGGCTACACCTTC.

This clone came up a few times. The rearrangement uses TRBV5-1 and TRBJ1-2, with D maybe TRBD1 (6 bases). This CDR3 is built from 13 residues. The germline V gene has CDR1 SGHRS and CDR2 YFSETQ. V was shortened by 4 bases and J by 4 bases, with 11 bases between the two germline ends. The CDR3 protein is CASSQDSRYGYTF. The CDR3 DNA follows: TGCGCCAGCAGCCAGGACAGTCGCTATGGCTACACCTTC. The full variable domain, its missing parts supplied by reference TRBV5-1 and TRBJ1-2, is KAGVTQTPRYLIKTRGQQVTLSCSPISGHRSVSWYQQTPGQGLQFLFEYFSETQRNKGNFPGRFSGRQFSNSRSEMNVSTLELGDSALYLCASSQDSRYGYTFGSGTRLTVV.